A single sample is the source of the 21 T cell receptor beta chains below, sequenced in a study of control samples from healthy donors and cancer patients. Only in-frame clones appear in the TCRdb table, and some are missing; sequencing was by immunoSEQ multiplex PCR. This repertoire shows 120,000 to 150,000 clones, roughly 90% found once; its top ten account for 4% to 5.5%. What was sequenced was blood. The receptor set was obtained from a man aged 30 to 39 in good health.

V usage is TRBV3-1 (or the pseudogene TRBV3-2) and J usage is TRBJ1-3; no reliable D call. The germline CDR1 and CDR2 sequences are LGHDT and YNNKEL (reference sequence). This CDR3 spans 14 amino acids. V lost 2 bases to trimming and J lost 0 bases, with 5 bases between them. The DNA of the CDR3 is TGTGCCAGCAGCCAAAGGTACTCTGGAAACACCATATATTTT. This codes for CASSQRYSGNTIYF.

The chain uses TRBV24-1 and TRBJ2-3; TRBD2 agrees at 13 bases. Germline-derived CDR1 and CDR2 are KGHDR and SFDVKD. J was trimmed by 4 bases and V by 0 bases; bases with no gene match: 3. The CDR3 totals 17 residues. In DNA form, the CDR3 reads TGTGCCACCAGTGATTTGTGGACTAGCGGGAGCGCAGATACGCAGTATTTT. This translates into CATSDLWTSGSADTQYF.

The V call is TRBV20-1, the J call TRBJ2-2; D not certain. CDR1 is DFQATT and CDR2 is SNEGSKA in the germline V gene (reference sequence). The CDR3 has 8 residues. The CDR3 nucleotides read TGCACCGGCGGGGAGCTGTTTTTT. Encoded protein: CTGGELFF.

The genes are TRBV25-1 and TRBJ2-2; D is possibly TRBD2 (6 bases). The CDR3 has 15 amino acids. The germline V gene has CDR1 MGHDK and CDR2 SYGVNS. V was trimmed by 8 bases and J by 3 bases, leaving 16 bases between them. CDR3 protein: CASEPWREDTGELFF. In DNA, the CDR3 is TGTGCCAGCGAACCTTGGAGGGAGGACACCGGGGAGCTGTTTTTT.

This clone was found once. This chain joins TRBV7-9 and TRBJ1-1, with D maybe TRBD1 (5 bases). This CDR3 spans 14 amino acids. Germline CDR1 is SEHNR and CDR2 is FQNEAQ (reference sequence). V was cut by 6 bases and J by 7 bases, with 18 bases left in between. The CDR3 loop reads CASRRGFGDFEAFF. CDR3 sequence (DNA): TGTGCCAGCAGGAGGGGTTTCGGGGATTTTGAAGCTTTCTTT. Based on the CDR3 plus reference TRBV7-9 and TRBJ1-1, the full variable domain is DTGVSQNPRHKITKRGQNVTFRCDPISEHNRLYWYRQTLGQGPEFLTYFQNEAQLEKSRLLSDRFSAERPKGSFSTLEIQRTEQGDSAMYLCASRRGFGDFEAFFGQGTRLTVV.

This chain connects TRBV9 to TRBJ2-1; 13 positions match TRBD2. Germline CDR1 reads SGDLS; CDR2 reads YYNGEE. V was clipped by 4 bases and J by 1 base; unmatched bases: 8. The CDR3 extends over 18 amino acids. In nucleotides, the CDR3 is TGTGCCAGCAGCACCGGACTAGCGGGAGTGGGGTCCTACAATGAGCAGTTCTTC. It encodes CASSTGLAGVGSYNEQFF.

V is TRBV6-6 and J is TRBJ2-7; 8 bases align to TRBD1. Germline trimming cut 8 bases from V and 2 bases from J; bases unmatched to any gene: 5. Germline V gene data show CDR1 as MNHNY and CDR2 as SVGAGI (reference sequence). The CDR3 sequence is 13 residues long. The CDR3 DNA follows: TGTGCCAGCGTAGGACAGGGCCCCTACGAGCAGTACTTC. Translating it yields CASVGQGPYEQYF.

The CDR3 reads CATSDPRVEGYGYTF. DNA of the CDR3: TGTGCCACCAGTGATCCTAGGGTTGAGGGCTATGGCTACACCTTC. V usage is TRBV24-1 and J usage is TRBJ1-2, with D uncertain. V shed 3 bases and J shed 4 bases, with 14 bases lying between them. The CDR3 is made up of 15 amino acids. CDR1 is KGHDR and CDR2 is SFDVKD in the germline V gene.

The chain joins TRBV6-2 or TRBV6-3 to TRBJ2-7; 8 bases are shared with TRBD1. Germline CDR1 and CDR2: MNHEY and SVGEGT. CDR3 length equals 14 residues. J lost 7 bases, V lost 6 bases, and 11 bases had no gene match. CDR3 in amino acids: CASSHLRTGREQYF. CDR3 coding DNA: TGTGCCAGCAGCCACCTGCGGACAGGGAGGGAGCAGTACTTC.

The chain carries TRBV7-2 and TRBJ1-2; 9 nucleotides match TRBD1. Germline V CDR1 and CDR2: SGHTA, FQGNSA. This CDR3 spans 15 amino acids. J lost 4 bases, V lost 5 bases, and 8 bases had no gene match. The CDR3 region has the DNA TGTGCCAGCAGCCCGGACAGGGGAGATTTCTATGGCTACACCTTC. Translation: CASSPDRGDFYGYTF.

CDR3 sequence (DNA): TGCAGCGCCCATCCGGGACACGGCAACACCATATATTTT. Its translation: CSAHPGHGNTIYF. This chain uses TRBV29-1 with TRBJ1-3; maybe TRBD1 (6 bases). Trimming took 7 bases from V and 7 from J, leaving 17 bases between them. Germline V CDR1 and CDR2: SQVTM, ANQGSEA. This CDR3 is built from 13 residues.

This clone was seen a single time. The gene calls are TRBV11-2 and TRBJ1-5, with no clear D. The CDR3 sequence is 13 residues long. Trimming removed 1 base from V and 3 bases from J, with 4 bases in between. Germline loops: CDR1 SGHAT, CDR2 FQNNGV. Here the CDR3 reads CASSLAANQPQHF. In nucleotides, the CDR3 is TGTGCCAGCAGCTTAGCGGCCAATCAGCCCCAGCATTTT. The whole variable domain, filled in from reference TRBV11-2 and TRBJ1-5, reads EAGVAQSPRYKIIEKRQSVAFWCNPISGHATLYWYQQILGQGPKLLIQFQNNGVVDDSQLPKDRFSAERLKGVDSTLKIQPAKLEDSAVYLCASSLAANQPQHFGDGTRLSIL.

The chain employs TRBV6-1 and TRBJ2-1, with 11 positions matching TRBD2. V lost 2 bases to trimming and J lost 7 bases; unmatched junction nucleotides: 7. The CDR3 contains 16 residues. Looked up from germline, CDR1 is MNHNS and CDR2 is SASEGT. CDR3 in amino acids: CASSELAGGWRNEQFF. In DNA, the CDR3 is TGTGCCAGCAGTGAATTAGCGGGGGGGTGGAGGAATGAGCAGTTCTTC.

V is TRBV10-3 and J is TRBJ1-1, with 8 bases that match TRBD1. The J segment lost 7 bases and the V segment lost 5 bases, leaving 3 bases of the junction unmatched. The germline V gene encodes CDR1 ENHRY and CDR2 SYGVKD. The CDR3 runs 12 residues. The CDR3, as DNA: TGTGCCATCAGTCCCGGGACAGGTGAAGCTTTCTTT. It yields the protein CAISPGTGEAFF.

This chain connects TRBV9 to TRBJ2-3; D is uncertain. Germline lookup yields CDR1 SGDLS and CDR2 YYNGEE. V was clipped by 1 base and J by 2 bases, with 14 bases between them. This CDR3 has 16 residues. The CDR3 bases are TGTGCCAGCAGCGTAACCCCGGAATCCACCACAGATACGCAGTATTTT. This translates into CASSVTPESTTDTQYF.

This clone has just one count. This chain joins TRBV5-8 and TRBJ1-2; D call uncertain. From germline, CDR1 is SGHTS and CDR2 YDEGEE. CDR3 length: 15 residues. The V gene lost 4 bases and the J gene lost 5 bases, with 18 bases spanning the gap. The CDR3 loop reads CASSPRSEGEYGYTF. The CDR3 coding sequence is TGTGCCAGCAGCCCGCGTTCAGAAGGAGAATATGGCTACACCTTC. The whole variable domain, filled in from reference TRBV5-8 and TRBJ1-2, reads EAGVTQSPTHLIKTRGQQATLRCSPISGHTSVYWYQQALGLGLQFLLWYDEGEERNRGNFPPRFSGRQFPNYSSELNVNALELEDSALYLCASSPRSEGEYGYTFGSGTRLTVV.

Concerning this clone: The sample has other DNA sequences that encode this CDR3 too. V usage is TRBV7-2 and J usage is TRBJ2-5; maybe TRBD2 (7 bases). This CDR3 is built from 15 residues. Germline-derived CDR1 and CDR2 are SGHTA and FQGNSA. Trimming left V 1 base short and J 2 bases short, with 11 bases between. The CDR3 DNA sequence: TGTGCCAGCAGCTTAGGCGGGGGCCCTCAAGAGACCCAGTACTTC. Protein: CASSLGGGPQETQYF.

The chain has TRBV5-1 and TRBJ1-3; D remains unclear. The CDR3 spans 16 residues. The V gene lost 4 bases and the J gene lost 0 bases, with 14 bases spanning the gap. Germline CDR1 reads SGHRS; CDR2 reads YFSETQ. CDR3 sequence (DNA): TGCGCCAGCAGCCGCGACATATTAAGCTCTGGAAACACCATATATTTT. The encoded protein is CASSRDILSSGNTIYF.

V gene TRBV5-1 combines with J gene TRBJ1-6; D uncertain. This CDR3 is built from 14 residues. The ends were cut back, 4 bases at V and 7 bases at J, with 12 bases in the middle. The germline V gene has CDR1 SGHRS and CDR2 YFSETQ. The CDR3 loop reads CASSPTSSNSPLHF. The CDR3 DNA is TGCGCCAGCAGCCCGACATCGTCCAATTCACCCCTCCACTTT.

The V call is TRBV14, the J call TRBJ1-2; D is uncertain. This CDR3 is 12 amino acids long. Germline V gene data show CDR1 as SGHDN and CDR2 as FVKESK. V lost 3 bases and J lost 13, with 15 bases in between. This CDR3 reads CASSQTWEPSTF. As DNA, the CDR3 is TGTGCCAGCAGCCAGACGTGGGAGCCGTCCACCTTC.

The chain couples TRBV6-5 to TRBJ1-1; no definite D call. Trimming removed 2 bases from V and 5 bases from J, with 12 bases in between. CDR3 size: 14 residues. Germline loops: CDR1 MNHEY, CDR2 SVGAGI. The CDR3 DNA reads TGTGCCAGCAGTTACAAAATAGAATGGACTGAAGCTTTCTTT. Residues: CASSYKIEWTEAFF.